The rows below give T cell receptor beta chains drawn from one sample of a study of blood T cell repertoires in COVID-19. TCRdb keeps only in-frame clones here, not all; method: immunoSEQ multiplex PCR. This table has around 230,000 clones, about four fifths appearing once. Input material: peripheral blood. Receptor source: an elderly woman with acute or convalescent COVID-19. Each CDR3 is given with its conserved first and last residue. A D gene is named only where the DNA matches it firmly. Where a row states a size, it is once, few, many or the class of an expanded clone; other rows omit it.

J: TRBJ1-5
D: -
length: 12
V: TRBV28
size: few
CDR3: CASMGGNQPQHF
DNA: TGTGCCAGCATGGGGGGGAATCAGCCCCAGCATTTT

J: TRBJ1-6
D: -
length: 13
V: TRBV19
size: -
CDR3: CASRGRGESPLHF
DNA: TGTGCCAGTAGGGGCAGGGGAGAATCACCCCTCCACTTT

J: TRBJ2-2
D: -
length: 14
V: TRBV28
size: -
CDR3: CASTRGYNTGELFF
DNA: TGTGCCAGCACCCGGGGGTATAACACCGGGGAGCTGTTTTTT

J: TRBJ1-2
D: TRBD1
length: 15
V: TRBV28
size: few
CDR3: CASSSPGQVFYGYTF
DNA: TGTGCCAGCAGTTCCCCCGGACAGGTTTTCTATGGCTACACCTTC

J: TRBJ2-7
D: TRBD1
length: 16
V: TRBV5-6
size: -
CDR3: CASSPTGVNLADEQYF
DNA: TGTGCCAGCAGTCCGACAGGGGTGAACCTGGCCGACGAGCAGTACTTC

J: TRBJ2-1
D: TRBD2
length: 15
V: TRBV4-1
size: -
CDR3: CASSQDGDYYNEQFF
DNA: TGCGCCAGCAGCCAAGATGGGGACTACTACAATGAGCAGTTCTTC

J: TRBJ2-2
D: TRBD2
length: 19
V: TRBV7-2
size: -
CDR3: CASSFPRTSGGTNTGELFF
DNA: TGTGCCAGCAGCTTTCCCCGGACTAGCGGGGGGACGAACACCGGGGAGCTGTTTTTT

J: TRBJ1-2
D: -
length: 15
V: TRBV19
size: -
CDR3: CASSIGQGGLSGYTF
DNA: TGTGCCAGTAGTATAGGCCAGGGAGGTCTTAGCGGCTACACCTTC

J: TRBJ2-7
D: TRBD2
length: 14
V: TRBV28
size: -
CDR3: CASSLLAGALEQYF
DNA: TGTGCCAGCAGTTTACTAGCGGGGGCTCTGGAGCAGTACTTC

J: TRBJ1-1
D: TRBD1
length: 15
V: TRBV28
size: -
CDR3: CASSTLEGALTEAFF
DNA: TGTGCCAGCAGTACCCTTGAGGGGGCGCTCACTGAAGCTTTCTTT

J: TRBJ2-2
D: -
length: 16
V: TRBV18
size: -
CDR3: CASSPSTGTNTGELFF
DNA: TGTGCCAGCTCACCATCTACCGGGACTAACACCGGGGAGCTGTTTTTT

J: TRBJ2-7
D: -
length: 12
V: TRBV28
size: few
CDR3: CASSLKIYEQYF
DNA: TGTGCCAGCAGTTTAAAAATATACGAGCAGTACTTC

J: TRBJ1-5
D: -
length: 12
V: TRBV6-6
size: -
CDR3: CAIANSNQPQHF
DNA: TGTGCCATCGCGAATAGCAATCAGCCCCAGCATTTT

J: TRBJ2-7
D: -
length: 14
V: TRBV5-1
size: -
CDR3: CASRSATTSYEQYF
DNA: TGCGCCAGCCGGTCAGCGACTACCTCCTACGAGCAGTACTTC

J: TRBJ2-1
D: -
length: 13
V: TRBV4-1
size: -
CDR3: CASSQGGASGQFF
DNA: TGCGCCAGCAGCCAAGGGGGGGCTAGCGGACAGTTCTTC

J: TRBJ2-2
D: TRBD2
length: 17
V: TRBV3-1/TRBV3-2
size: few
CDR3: CASSQGARGTYTGELFF
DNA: TGTGCCAGCAGCCAAGGGGCGCGGGGGACCTACACCGGGGAGCTGTTTTTT

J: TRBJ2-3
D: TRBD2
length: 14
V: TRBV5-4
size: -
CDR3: CAMALAGGRDTQYF
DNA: TGTGCCATGGCGCTAGCGGGGGGCCGGGATACGCAGTATTTT

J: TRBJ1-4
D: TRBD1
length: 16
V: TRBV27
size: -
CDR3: CASSPQGTVTNEKLFF
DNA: TGTGCCAGCAGTCCACAGGGGACGGTAACTAATGAAAAACTGTTTTTT

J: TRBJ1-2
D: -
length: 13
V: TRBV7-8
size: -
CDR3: CASSLWPLYGYTF
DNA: TGTGCCAGCAGCTTATGGCCCCTCTATGGCTACACCTTC

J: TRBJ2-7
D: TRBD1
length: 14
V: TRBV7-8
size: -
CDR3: CASSFGQGVHEQYF
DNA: TGTGCCAGCAGCTTTGGACAGGGGGTACACGAGCAGTACTTC

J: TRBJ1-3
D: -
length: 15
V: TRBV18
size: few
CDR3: CASSPPGGSGNTIYF
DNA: TGTGCCAGCTCACCACCAGGGGGCTCTGGAAACACCATATATTTT

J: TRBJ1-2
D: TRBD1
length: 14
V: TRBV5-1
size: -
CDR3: CASSPTGVSHGYTF
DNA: TGCGCCAGCAGCCCGACAGGGGTTTCACATGGCTACACCTTC

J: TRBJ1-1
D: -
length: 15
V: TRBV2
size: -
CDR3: CASSFRRGFNTEAFF
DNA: TGTGCCAGCAGCTTTAGGAGGGGCTTTAACACTGAAGCTTTCTTT

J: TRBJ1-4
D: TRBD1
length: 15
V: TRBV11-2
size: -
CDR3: CASSLQGTGDEKLFF
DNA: TGTGCCAGCAGCCTACAGGGGACTGGGGACGAAAAACTGTTTTTT

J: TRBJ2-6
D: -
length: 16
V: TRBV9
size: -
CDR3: CASSPPTGFGANVLTF
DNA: TGTGCCAGCAGCCCCCCGACAGGTTTCGGGGCCAACGTCCTGACTTTC

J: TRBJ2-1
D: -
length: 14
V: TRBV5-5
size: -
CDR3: CASSLEGGPREQFF
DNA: TGTGCCAGCAGCTTGGAGGGGGGGCCCAGGGAGCAGTTCTTC

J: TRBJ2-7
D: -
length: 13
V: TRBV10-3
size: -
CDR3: CAITRSPAGEQYF
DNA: TGTGCCATCACCCGGTCCCCAGCAGGCGAGCAGTACTTC

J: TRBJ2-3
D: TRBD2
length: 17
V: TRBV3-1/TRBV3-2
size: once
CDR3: CASSRLAGGSVADTQYF
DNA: TGTGCCAGCAGCAGACTAGCGGGGGGGAGCGTGGCAGATACGCAGTATTTT

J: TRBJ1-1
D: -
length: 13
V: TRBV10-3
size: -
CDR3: CAISQDMNTEAFF
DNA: TGTGCCATCAGTCAGGATATGAACACTGAAGCTTTCTTT

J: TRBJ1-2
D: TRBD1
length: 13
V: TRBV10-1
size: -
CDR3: CASMDRGPRGYTF
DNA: TGCGCCAGCATGGACAGGGGGCCCCGGGGCTACACCTTC